The 3 T cell receptor beta chains in this list originate from one sample, sequenced in a study of blood T cell repertoires in COVID-19. Assay: immunoSEQ multiplex PCR; the TCRdb copy retains only in-frame clones and omits some. The sample records 100,000 to 150,000 clones, around nine tenths being singletons. The material sequenced was peripheral blood. The receptor set was obtained from a woman at least 80 years old with acute or convalescent COVID-19.

The chain joins TRBV6-5 to TRBJ1-3; 7 nucleotides line up with TRBD1. V shed 4 bases and J 0 bases; nucleotides not matched to a gene: 0. The CDR3 is 14 amino acids. Per germline, CDR1 MNHEY and CDR2 SVGAGI. In nucleotides, the CDR3 is TGTGCCAGCAGTTCAGGGGGCTCTGGAAACACCATATATTTT. Protein sequence: CASSSGGSGNTIYF.

The V call is TRBV7-8, the J call TRBJ1-5; 7 positions agree with TRBD1. Germline lookup yields CDR1 SGHVS and CDR2 FQNEAQ. The CDR3 spans 18 residues. V lost 0 bases, J lost 4 bases, and 12 bases stayed unmatched. The CDR3, as DNA: TGTGCCAGCAGCTTAGCTTCAAGGGGGCAGGGACGAAATCAGCCCCAGCATTTT. Translation: CASSLASRGQGRNQPQHF.

V gene TRBV4-1 combines with J gene TRBJ2-3; D might be TRBD1 (5 bases). Germline-derived CDR1 and CDR2 are MGHRA and YSYEKL. The CDR3 consists of 14 residues. Trimming pared 0 bases from V and 4 bases from J, leaving 8 bases between. The chain's CDR3 is CASSQEETADTQYF. The CDR3 region has the DNA TGCGCCAGCAGCCAAGAGGAGACAGCAGATACGCAGTATTTT.